This T cell receptor beta chain is from a study of beta chain features in type 1 diabetes. The isolated RNA, all of it, was reverse transcribed, so expressed TCRB transcripts were what got sequenced. Sequenced by immunoSEQ multiplex PCR; TCRdb stores in-frame clones only, minus some. The sample lists hundreds of thousands of clones, less than 10% occurring once. CD45RO/CCR7/CD25/CD127/CD95/CD27 sorting isolated CD4+ naive, central memory, regulatory and stem cell-like memory cells. Germline values: CDR1 SGHDT, CDR2 YYEEEE. V dropped 4 bases and J dropped 4; count of bases not matched to a gene: 10. CDR3 length: 15 residues. Study outcomes and limitations: Fewer junction insertions and more nucleotide deletions appeared in type 1 diabetes patients. TCRB repertoires of naive, central memory and Treg cells appeared more similar among patients than among healthy donors.

In its sample, this clone was seen a few times. The antigen is undetermined. Sample: central memory CD4+ T cells from blood. This chain connects TRBV5-6 to TRBJ1-2, with 7 bases aligning to TRBD1. The receptor was isolated from a woman under 30 in good health. Here the CDR3 DNA reads TGTGCCAGCAGCCCGGGCCTGGGACAGAGCTATGGCTACACCTTC. Its protein is CASSPGLGQSYGYTF.